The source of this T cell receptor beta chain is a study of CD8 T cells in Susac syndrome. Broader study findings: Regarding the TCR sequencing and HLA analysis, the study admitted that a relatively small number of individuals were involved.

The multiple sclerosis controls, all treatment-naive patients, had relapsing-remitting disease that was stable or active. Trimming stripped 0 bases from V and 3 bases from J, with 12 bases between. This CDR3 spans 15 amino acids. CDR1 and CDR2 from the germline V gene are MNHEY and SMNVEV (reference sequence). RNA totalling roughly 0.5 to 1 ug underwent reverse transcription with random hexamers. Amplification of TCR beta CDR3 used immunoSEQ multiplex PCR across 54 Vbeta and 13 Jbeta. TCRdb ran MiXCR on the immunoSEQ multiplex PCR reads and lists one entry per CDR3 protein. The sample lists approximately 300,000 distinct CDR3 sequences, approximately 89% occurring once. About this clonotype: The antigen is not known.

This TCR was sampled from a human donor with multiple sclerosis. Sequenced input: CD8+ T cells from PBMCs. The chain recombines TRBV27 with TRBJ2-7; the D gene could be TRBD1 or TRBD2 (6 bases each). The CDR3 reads CASSLSGGPGYEQYF. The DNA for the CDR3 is TGTGCCAGCAGTTTATCGGGGGGCCCGGGCTACGAGCAGTACTTC.